A selection of T cell receptor beta chains follows, all from one sample in a study of blood T cell repertoires in COVID-19. Using immunoSEQ multiplex PCR, the repertoire was profiled, and TCRdb retains in-frame clones only, with some absent. The sample contains over 85,000 clones, 70% to 90% of which appear only once. Material for sequencing was peripheral blood. The receptors derive from an elderly woman with active COVID-19. The CDR3 runs from the conserved cysteine through the conserved F or W. The D gene is left open where the match is weak. Size tells how often a clone was seen (once, few, many) or the class of an expanded clone, and some rows leave it out.

D gene	V gene	clone size	J gene	CDR3 DNA	CDR3 protein
-	TRBV4-3	-	TRBJ2-7	TGCGCCAGCAGCCCCACACGCAGGGGTGCCCCTTACGAGCAGTACTTC	CASSPTRRGAPYEQYF
TRBD1	TRBV28	-	TRBJ2-7	TGTGCCAGCTGGGACAGGGGATACGAGCAGTACTTC	CASWDRGYEQYF
-	TRBV12-3/TRBV12-4	-	TRBJ1-5	TGTGCCAGCACCCAGGGAAGTCAGCCCCAGCATTTT	CASTQGSQPQHF
TRBD1	TRBV7-9	-	TRBJ2-7	TGTGCCAGCAGCCTCTCCCGGACAGGGCATTCCTACGAGCAGTACTTC	CASSLSRTGHSYEQYF
-	TRBV5-1	-	TRBJ1-2	TGCGCCAGCAGCTTTTCCACAGGGTATGGCTACACCTTC	CASSFSTGYGYTF
TRBD2	TRBV9	-	TRBJ2-5	TGTGCCAGCACGAGTAGCGGGAGTTCGGGAGAGACCCAGTACTTC	CASTSSGSSGETQYF
TRBD1	TRBV28	-	TRBJ1-5	TGTGCCAGCAGTGCGAGACAGGGGGATAGCAATCAGCCCCAGCATTTT	CASSARQGDSNQPQHF
-	TRBV6-2/TRBV6-3	-	TRBJ1-2	TGTGCCAGCAGTTACTCGAGCGGCGGGCCGAATGGCTACACCTTC	CASSYSSGGPNGYTF
TRBD1	TRBV27	-	TRBJ2-1	TGTGCCAGCAGTCTTTCCGGGACAGGGGACAATGAGCAGTTCTTC	CASSLSGTGDNEQFF
-	TRBV11-2	-	TRBJ2-7	TGTGCCAGCAGCTTAAGCGGGTACGAGCAGTACTTC	CASSLSGYEQYF
TRBD2	TRBV10-3	-	TRBJ2-1	TGTGCCATCAGTGTCGGACTAGCGGGAAGCTACAATGAGCAGTTCTTC	CAISVGLAGSYNEQFF
TRBD1	TRBV30	-	TRBJ2-7	TGTGCCTGGAGGGGACAGGATTTTGGCGAGCAGTACTTC	CAWRGQDFGEQYF
-	TRBV27	-	TRBJ2-1	TGTGCCAGCAGTTCGGGCATATTAGCGGCCTACAATGAGCAGTTCTTC	CASSSGILAAYNEQFF
-	TRBV11-2	-	TRBJ2-1	TGTGCCAGCAGCCCGATTTTGCGTGAGCAGTTCTTC	CASSPILREQFF
TRBD1	TRBV7-2	few	TRBJ2-7	TGTGCCAGCAGCTTAGGGGCAGGGGGCGCCTTGTACGAGCAGTACTTC	CASSLGAGGALYEQYF
TRBD1	TRBV7-2	-	TRBJ1-1	TGTGCCAGCAGCCGCGGACAGGGGGCCACTGAAGCTTTCTTT	CASSRGQGATEAFF
TRBD1	TRBV19	-	TRBJ1-2	TGTGCCAGTAGTGTGGACAGGGTCGGCTATGGCTACACCTTC	CASSVDRVGYGYTF
TRBD1	TRBV3-1/TRBV3-2	-	TRBJ2-7	TGTGCCAGCAGCCAAGAGACAGGGAGCTACGAGCAGTACTTC	CASSQETGSYEQYF
-	TRBV30	-	TRBJ1-4	TGTGCCTGGAGTGGACAGCCTGAAAAACTGTTTTTT	CAWSGQPEKLFF
TRBD1	TRBV4-2	-	TRBJ2-1	TGTGCCAGCAGCCAAGCCTCCGGACAGGCTAACAATGAGCAGTTCTTC	CASSQASGQANNEQFF
-	TRBV2	-	TRBJ1-2	TGTGCCAGCAGTGACAGTGCTAACTATGGCTACACCTTC	CASSDSANYGYTF
-	TRBV4-1	-	TRBJ2-2	TGCGCCAGCAGCCAATTTGGCGGGACCGGGGAGCTGTTTTTT	CASSQFGGTGELFF
TRBD2	TRBV29-1	-	TRBJ2-3	TGCAGCGTTACCGGGACTAGCGGGGGCACAGATACGCAGTATTTT	CSVTGTSGGTDTQYF
-	TRBV7-9	few	TRBJ2-2	TGTGCCAGCAGCTTAATGTTAGCGGTCAACACCGGGGAGCTGTTTTTT	CASSLMLAVNTGELFF
TRBD1	TRBV6-5	-	TRBJ1-4	TGTGCCAGCAGCCCATCGGGACAGGGAAAACTGTTTTTT	CASSPSGQGKLFF
TRBD1	TRBV7-2	-	TRBJ1-2	TGTGCCAGCAGCTTAGCGCTAACCCGGGGACAGGGTGATGGCTACACCTTC	CASSLALTRGQGDGYTF